This record concerns one T cell receptor (beta chain) sequence. V lost 1 base and J lost 6; bases outside the gene matches: 3. This CDR3 is 13 amino acids long. CDR1 is SGHAT, CDR2 FQDESV, per germline (reference sequence). This sample is drawn from a study of T cells in Graves' hyperthyroidism and ophthalmopathy. Researchers took RNA transcripts and amplified the TCR beta CDR3 regions from them. HTBI primers were used for first-round RT-PCR of the TCR CDR3. From the multiplex PCR reads, TCRdb called clonotypes with MiXCR, one entry per CDR3 protein. This sample has hundreds of thousands of distinct CDR3 sequences, with about 17% found just once.

This clonotype was sampled from a woman in her twenties or thirties with Graves' hyperthyroidism. The V call is TRBV11-1, the J call TRBJ2-7, with TRBD1 matching over 7 bases. The specimen was blood. CDR3 in DNA: TGTGCCAGCAGCTTAGTGGGGGACAGCGAGCAGTACTTC. Protein sequence: CASSLVGDSEQYF.